These 4 T cell receptor beta chains were sequenced from one sample in a study of blood T cells in healthy people across ages. The second PCR ran about 6 to 12 cycles with a sample-barcoded 5' primer and J-beta primers. TCRdb used MiXCR to reprocess the 5' RACE reads, holding one entry per CDR3 protein. The table records roughly 800,000 distinct CDR3 sequences, 25% of them present only once. The same data also went into a second study, on T cells of mothers and their children.

Sample: blood. All receptors derive from a boy aged 5-17 years in good health.

The chain links TRBV14 to TRBJ2-4; D gene unclear. Per germline, CDR1 SGHDN and CDR2 FVKESK. The germline V and J ends were trimmed by 3 bases and 6 bases, with 3 bases remaining between them. This CDR3 contains 11 residues. DNA of the CDR3: TGTGCCAGCAGCCATACAAACATTCAGTACTTC. Its protein product is CASSHTNIQYF.

This chain links TRBV10-3 with TRBJ2-5, with a possible D match to TRBD1 (5 bases). V lost 0 bases to trimming and J lost 5 bases, with 10 bases between them. Germline values: CDR1 ENHRY, CDR2 SYGVKD. The CDR3 covers 14 residues. CDR3 coding DNA: TGTGCCATCAGTGAGTCATCAGGGAAGGAGACCCAGTACTTC. Protein: CAISESSGKETQYF.

In its sample, this clonotype was seen a few times. V gene TRBV14 combines with J gene TRBJ1-1; 7 nucleotides agree with TRBD1. CDR1 and CDR2 from the germline V gene are SGHDN and FVKESK. Germline trimming cut 2 bases from V and 1 base from J; bases unmatched to any gene: 4. The CDR3 runs to 15 residues. Here the CDR3 reads CASSQTGTENTEAFF. Written as DNA, the CDR3 is TGTGCCAGCAGCCAAACCGGGACAGAGAACACTGAAGCTTTCTTT.

V is TRBV20-1 and J is TRBJ2-3, with TRBD2 matching 11 bases. V lost 2 bases and J lost 2; bases outside the gene matches: 12. CDR3 length equals 18 residues. Germline CDR1 and CDR2: DFQATT and SNEGSKA (reference sequence). CDR3 region: CSARLAGGAPKDTDTQYF. CDR3 bases: TGCAGTGCTAGACTAGCGGGGGGTGCCCCCAAAGACACAGATACGCAGTATTTT.